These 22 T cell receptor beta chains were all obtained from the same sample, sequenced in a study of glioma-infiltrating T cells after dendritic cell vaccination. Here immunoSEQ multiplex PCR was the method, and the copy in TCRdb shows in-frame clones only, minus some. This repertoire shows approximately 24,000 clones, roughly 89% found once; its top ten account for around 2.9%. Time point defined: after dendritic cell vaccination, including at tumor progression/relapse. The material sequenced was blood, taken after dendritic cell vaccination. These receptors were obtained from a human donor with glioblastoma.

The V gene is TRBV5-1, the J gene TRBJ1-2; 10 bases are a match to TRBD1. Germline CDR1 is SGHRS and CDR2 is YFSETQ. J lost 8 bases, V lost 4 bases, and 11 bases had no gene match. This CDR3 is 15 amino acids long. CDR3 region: CASSTIGTGEGGYTF. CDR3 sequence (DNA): TGCGCCAGCAGCACGATTGGGACAGGGGAAGGCGGCTACACCTTC.

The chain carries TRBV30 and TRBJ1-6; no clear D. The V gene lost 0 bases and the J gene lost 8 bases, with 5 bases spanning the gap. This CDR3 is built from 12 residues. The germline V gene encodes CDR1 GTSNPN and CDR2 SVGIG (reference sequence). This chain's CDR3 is CAWSVLDSPLHF. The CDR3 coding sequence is TGTGCCTGGAGTGTACTGGATTCACCCCTCCACTTT. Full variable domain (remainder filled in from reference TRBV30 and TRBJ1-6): SQTIHQWPATLVQPVGSPLSLECTVEGTSNPNLYWYRQAAGRGLQLLFYSVGIGQISSEVPQNLSASRPQDRQFILSSKKLLLSDSGFYLCAWSVLDSPLHFGNGTRLTVT.

CDR3 sequence: CASSVDRGLGEQFF. The CDR3 DNA reads TGTGCCAGCAGTGTGGACAGGGGGCTAGGTGAGCAGTTCTTC. The chain employs TRBV2 and TRBJ2-1, with TRBD1 matching over 11 bases. Germline V lookup: CDR1 SNHLY, CDR2 FYNNEI. V shed 4 bases and J 9 bases; nucleotides not matched to a gene: 5. The CDR3 loop spans 14 amino acids.

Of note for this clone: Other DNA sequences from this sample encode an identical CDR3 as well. The CDR3 DNA is TGTGCCAGTAGGCCTGTGGTGGCAGGGTCCTACGAGCAGTACTTC. Translated, it gives CASRPVVAGSYEQYF. V and J are TRBV28 and TRBJ2-7; D might be TRBD1 (5 bases). V lost 9 bases to trimming and J lost 1 base, with 19 bases between them. This CDR3 contains 15 residues. Germline V gene lookup returns CDR1 MDHEN and CDR2 SYDVKM.

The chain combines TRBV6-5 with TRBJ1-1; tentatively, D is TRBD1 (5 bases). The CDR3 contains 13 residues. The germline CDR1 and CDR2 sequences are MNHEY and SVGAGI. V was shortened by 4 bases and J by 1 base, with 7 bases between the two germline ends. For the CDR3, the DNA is TGTGCCAGCAGTTTAGGGGCGAACACTGAAGCTTTCTTT. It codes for CASSLGANTEAFF.

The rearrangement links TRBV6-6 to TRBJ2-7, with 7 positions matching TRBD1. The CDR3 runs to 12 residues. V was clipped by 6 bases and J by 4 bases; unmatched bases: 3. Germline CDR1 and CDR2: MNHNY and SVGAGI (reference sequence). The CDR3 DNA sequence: TGTGCCAGCAGCAAACAGGGGTACGAGCAGTACTTC. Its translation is CASSKQGYEQYF.

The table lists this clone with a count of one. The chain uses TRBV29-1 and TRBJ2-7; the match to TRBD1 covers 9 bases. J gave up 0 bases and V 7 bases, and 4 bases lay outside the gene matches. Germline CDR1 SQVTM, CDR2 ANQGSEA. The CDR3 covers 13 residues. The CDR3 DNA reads TGCAGCGGGGGACAGGGCGGCTCCTACGAGCAGTACTTC. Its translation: CSGGQGGSYEQYF.

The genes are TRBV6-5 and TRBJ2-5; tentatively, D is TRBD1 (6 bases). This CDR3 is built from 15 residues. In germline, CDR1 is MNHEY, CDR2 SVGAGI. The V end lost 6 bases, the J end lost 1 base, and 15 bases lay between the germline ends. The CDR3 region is CASSRTGTIQETQYF. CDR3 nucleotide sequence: TGTGCCAGCAGCCGGACCGGGACAATCCAAGAGACCCAGTACTTC.

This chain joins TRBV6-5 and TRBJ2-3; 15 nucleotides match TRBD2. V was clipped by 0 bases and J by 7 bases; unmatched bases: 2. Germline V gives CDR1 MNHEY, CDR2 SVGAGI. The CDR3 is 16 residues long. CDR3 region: CASSYSGTSGGYTQYF. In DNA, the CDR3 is TGTGCCAGCAGTTACTCGGGGACTAGCGGGGGGTATACGCAGTATTTT.

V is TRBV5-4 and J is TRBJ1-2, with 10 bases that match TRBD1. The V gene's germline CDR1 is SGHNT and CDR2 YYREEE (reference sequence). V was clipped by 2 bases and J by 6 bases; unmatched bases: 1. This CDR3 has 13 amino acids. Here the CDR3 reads CASSFGQGDGYTF. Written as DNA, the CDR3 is TGTGCCAGCAGCTTCGGACAGGGGGATGGCTACACCTTC. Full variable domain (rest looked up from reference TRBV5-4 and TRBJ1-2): ETGVTQSPTHLIKTRGQQVTLRCSSQSGHNTVSWYQQALGQGPQFIFQYYREEENGRGNFPPRFSGLQFPNYSSELNVNALELDDSALYLCASSFGQGDGYTFGSGTRLTVV.

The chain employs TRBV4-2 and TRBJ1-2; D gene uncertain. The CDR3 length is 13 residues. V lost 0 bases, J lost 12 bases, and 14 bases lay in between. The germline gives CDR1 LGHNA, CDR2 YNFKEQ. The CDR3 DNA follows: TGTGCCAGCAGCCAAGAGACGCGGGAAACCAACACCTTC. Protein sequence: CASSQETRETNTF.

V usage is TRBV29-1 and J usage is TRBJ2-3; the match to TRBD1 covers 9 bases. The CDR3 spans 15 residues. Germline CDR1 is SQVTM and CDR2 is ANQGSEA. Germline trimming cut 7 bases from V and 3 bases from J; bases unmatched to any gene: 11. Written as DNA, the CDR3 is TGCAGCGCCGCTAAGGGGACAGGGAGAACAGATACGCAGTATTTT. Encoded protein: CSAAKGTGRTDTQYF.

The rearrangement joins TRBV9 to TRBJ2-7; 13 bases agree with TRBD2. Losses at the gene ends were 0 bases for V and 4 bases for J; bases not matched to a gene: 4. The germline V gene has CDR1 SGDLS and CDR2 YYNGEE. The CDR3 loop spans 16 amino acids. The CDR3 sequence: CASSVALAGGRYEQYF. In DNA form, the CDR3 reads TGTGCCAGCAGCGTAGCACTAGCGGGGGGGCGGTACGAGCAGTACTTC.

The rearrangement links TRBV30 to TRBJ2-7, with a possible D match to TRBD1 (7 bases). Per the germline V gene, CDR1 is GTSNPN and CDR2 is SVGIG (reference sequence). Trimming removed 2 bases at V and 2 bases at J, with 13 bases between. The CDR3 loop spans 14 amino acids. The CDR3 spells CAWSRGTATYEQYF. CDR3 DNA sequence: TGTGCCTGGAGTCGCGGGACAGCGACCTACGAGCAGTACTTC.

CDR3 coding DNA: TGTGCCAGCAGGCGGGTCTCCGCCAATGAGCAGTTCTTC. Translating it yields CASRRVSANEQFF. The chain couples TRBV2 to TRBJ2-1, with TRBD2 as a possible D gene (5 bases). Germline V gene data show CDR1 as SNHLY and CDR2 as FYNNEI. CDR3 length: 13 residues. The ends were cut back, 6 bases at V and 6 bases at J, with 12 bases in the middle.

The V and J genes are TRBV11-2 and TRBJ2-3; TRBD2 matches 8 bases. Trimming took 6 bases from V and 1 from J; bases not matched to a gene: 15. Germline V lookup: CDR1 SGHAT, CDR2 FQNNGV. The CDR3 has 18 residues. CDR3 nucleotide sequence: TGTGCCAGCAGAACCATCGTGCGGCTAGCGGGCCGCACAGATACGCAGTATTTT. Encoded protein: CASRTIVRLAGRTDTQYF.

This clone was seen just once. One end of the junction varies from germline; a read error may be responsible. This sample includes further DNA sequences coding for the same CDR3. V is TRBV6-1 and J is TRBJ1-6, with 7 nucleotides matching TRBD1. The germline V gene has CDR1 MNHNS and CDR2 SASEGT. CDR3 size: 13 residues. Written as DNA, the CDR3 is TGTGCCGGCGGACAGGTTGATAACTCACCCCTCCACTTT. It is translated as CAGGQVDNSPLHF.

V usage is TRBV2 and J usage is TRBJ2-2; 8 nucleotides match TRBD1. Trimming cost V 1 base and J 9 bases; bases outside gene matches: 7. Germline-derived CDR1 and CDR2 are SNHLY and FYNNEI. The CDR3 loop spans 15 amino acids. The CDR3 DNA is TGTGCCAGCAGTGAAGGGACAGGGCTGTACCGGGAGCTGTTTTTT. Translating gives CASSEGTGLYRELFF.

Written as DNA, the CDR3 is TGTGCCAGCAGCATGGGGACAGCCCAAGAGCAGTACTTC. Translated: CASSMGTAQEQYF. V gene TRBV5-4 combines with J gene TRBJ2-7; 7 bases agree with TRBD1. Germline loops: CDR1 SGHNT, CDR2 YYREEE (reference sequence). This CDR3 region has 13 residues. V gave up 4 bases and J gave up 7 bases; unmatched junction bases: 8. Full variable domain (remainder filled in from reference TRBV5-4 and TRBJ2-7): ETGVTQSPTHLIKTRGQQVTLRCSSQSGHNTVSWYQQALGQGPQFIFQYYREEENGRGNFPPRFSGLQFPNYSSELNVNALELDDSALYLCASSMGTAQEQYFGPGTRLTVT.

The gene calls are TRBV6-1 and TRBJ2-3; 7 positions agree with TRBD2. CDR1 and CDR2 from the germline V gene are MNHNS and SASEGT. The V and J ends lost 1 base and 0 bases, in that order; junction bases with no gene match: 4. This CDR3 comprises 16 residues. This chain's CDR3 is CASSEGAAGSTDTQYF. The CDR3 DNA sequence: TGTGCCAGCAGTGAAGGGGCAGCGGGAAGCACAGATACGCAGTATTTT.

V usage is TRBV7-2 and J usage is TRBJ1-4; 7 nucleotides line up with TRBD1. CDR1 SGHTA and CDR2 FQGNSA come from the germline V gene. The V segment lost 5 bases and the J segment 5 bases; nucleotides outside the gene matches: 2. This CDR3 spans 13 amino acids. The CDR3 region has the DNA TGTGCCAGCAGCCGGGACAGCAATGAAAAACTGTTTTTT. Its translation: CASSRDSNEKLFF. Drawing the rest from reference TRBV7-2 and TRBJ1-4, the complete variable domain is GAGVSQSPSNKVTEKGKDVELRCDPISGHTALYWYRQSLGQGLEFLIYFQGNSAPDKSGLPSDRFSAERTGGSVSTLTIQRTQQEDSAVYLCASSRDSNEKLFFGSGTQLSVL.

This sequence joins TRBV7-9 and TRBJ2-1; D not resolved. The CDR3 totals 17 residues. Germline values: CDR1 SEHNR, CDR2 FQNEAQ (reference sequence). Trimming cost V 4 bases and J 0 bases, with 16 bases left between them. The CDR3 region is CASSSPAGSSSYNEQFF. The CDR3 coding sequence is TGTGCCAGCAGCTCGCCGGCCGGGTCAAGCTCCTACAATGAGCAGTTCTTC.